These T cell receptor beta chains were read from a single sample in a study of beta chain features in type 1 diabetes. TCRdb's copy holds only in-frame clones and misses some; the assay was immunoSEQ multiplex PCR. The sample carries 11,000 to 15,000 clones, approximately 64% recorded once. The sequencing sample was made of stem cell memory CD4+ T cells from blood. The source of these receptors is a woman between 18 and 29 years old with type 1 diabetes. Each CDR3 is given with its conserved first and last residue. D genes are given only for firm matches. Size is stated for part of the rows, as once, few or many counts, or as a class when the clone is expanded.

clone size	V gene	J gene	D gene	CDR3 protein	CDR3 DNA
.	TRBV4-1	TRBJ2-7	TRBD1	CASSPLGTGGDEQYF	TGCGCCAGCAGCCCACTGGGGACAGGGGGCGACGAGCAGTACTTC
few	TRBV12-5	TRBJ2-2	TRBD1	CASGLVTGASTGELFF	TGTGCTAGTGGTTTGGTAACAGGGGCCTCCACCGGGGAGCTGTTTTTT
few	TRBV29-1	TRBJ2-1	.	CSARGGGSGTYNEQFF	TGCAGCGCCCGAGGGGGGGGGTCAGGGACCTACAATGAGCAGTTCTTC
.	TRBV6-1	TRBJ2-7	TRBD1	CASIRTGLYEQYF	TGTGCCAGCATACGGACAGGGTTGTACGAGCAGTACTTC
.	TRBV7-2	TRBJ2-7	TRBD2	CASSLGHGTSVSEQYF	TGTGCCAGCAGCTTAGGGCACGGGACTAGCGTATCCGAGCAGTACTTC
.	TRBV30	TRBJ1-3	.	CAWTSPSGNTIYF	TGTGCCTGGACCTCCCCGTCTGGAAACACCATATATTTT
.	TRBV15	TRBJ2-7	TRBD2	CATSRDAQWRGGTYEQYF	TGTGCCACCAGCAGAGATGCCCAATGGCGGGGGGGTACCTACGAGCAGTACTTC
few	TRBV7-9	TRBJ2-4	TRBD1	CASSPQPGQIIRAKNIQYF	TGTGCCAGCAGCCCTCAACCGGGACAGATAATTCGAGCCAAAAACATTCAGTACTTC
.	TRBV5-4	TRBJ2-3	TRBD2	CASSFPSGGSTDTQYF	TGTGCCAGCAGCTTCCCTAGCGGGGGAAGCACAGATACGCAGTATTTT
.	TRBV11-2	TRBJ1-5	.	CASSLSAGGGQPQHF	TGTGCCAGCAGTCTTTCAGCGGGAGGGGGTCAGCCCCAGCATTTT
.	TRBV7-3	TRBJ1-5	.	CASSLGGDQPQHF	TGTGCCAGCAGCTTAGGAGGAGATCAGCCCCAGCATTTT
medium-sized	TRBV23-1	TRBJ2-1	.	CASKDWSEDNEQFF	TGCGCCAGCAAAGACTGGTCTGAGGACAATGAGCAGTTCTTC
.	TRBV30	TRBJ1-2	.	CAWSRAQGDGYTF	TGTGCCTGGAGTAGGGCCCAAGGGGATGGCTACACCTTC
.	TRBV6-1	TRBJ1-2	.	CASILAGTLNYGYTF	TGTGCCAGCATCCTGGCCGGGACTCTTAACTATGGCTACACCTTC
.	TRBV11-2	TRBJ1-2	.	CASSLVGQMIYGYTF	TGTGCCAGCAGCTTAGTCGGACAGATGATCTATGGCTACACCTTC
.	TRBV14	TRBJ2-1	TRBD1	CASNQDKWTGIHYNEQFF	TGTGCCAGCAACCAGGATAAGTGGACAGGGATCCACTACAATGAGCAGTTCTTC
.	TRBV5-1	TRBJ2-2	.	CASQGLWRNTGELFF	TGCGCCAGCCAGGGACTCTGGCGAAACACCGGGGAGCTGTTTTTT
.	TRBV6-6	TRBJ1-2	.	CASSLDGSYGYTF	TGTGCCAGCAGTTTGGACGGGAGCTATGGCTACACCTTC
.	TRBV7-2	TRBJ2-2	.	CASRPGGGRTGELFF	TGTGCCAGCAGACCCGGAGGTGGTCGGACCGGGGAGCTGTTTTTT
.	TRBV7-9	TRBJ2-3	TRBD2	CASSLSGRFADTQYF	TGTGCCAGCAGCCTGAGCGGGAGGTTTGCAGATACGCAGTATTTT
.	TRBV10-3	TRBJ2-5	.	CAIRDLQETQYF	TGTGCGATCCGGGACTTACAAGAGACCCAGTACTTC
once	TRBV6-4	TRBJ2-6	.	CASSKLYSRQSRANVLTF	TGTGCCAGCAGTAAACTGTACTCACGACAAAGTCGGGCCAACGTCCTGACTTTC
.	TRBV19	TRBJ2-1	TRBD2	CASSISGTSGPFNEQFF	TGTGCCAGTAGTATTTCGGGGACTAGCGGGCCCTTTAATGAGCAGTTCTTC
.	TRBV9	TRBJ2-1	TRBD1	CASSVRDRGYNEQFF	TGTGCCAGCAGCGTCCGGGACAGGGGCTACAATGAGCAGTTCTTC
.	TRBV12-2	TRBJ1-5	.	CASRSFSFGGYNQPQHF	TGTGCAAGTCGCTCGTTTAGCTTCGGGGGGTACAATCAGCCCCAGCATTTT
few	TRBV19	TRBJ2-1	.	CASSIGYSYNEQFF	TGTGCCAGTAGTATCGGGTACTCCTACAATGAGCAGTTCTTC
.	TRBV5-1	TRBJ1-1	.	CASGNSGNTEAFF	TGCGCCAGCGGAAACTCAGGAAACACTGAAGCTTTCTTT
.	TRBV30	TRBJ2-7	TRBD1	CAWSGGTGGSEQYF	TGTGCCTGGAGTGGCGGGACAGGGGGAAGTGAGCAGTACTTC
few	TRBV21-1	TRBJ2-2	.	CASSPSPGQGASTGELFF	TGTGCCAGCAGCCCCTCCCCCGGACAGGGGGCGAGTACCGGGGAGCTGTTTTTT
.	TRBV5-1	TRBJ1-1	TRBD1	CASSLQDRVHTEAFF	TGCGCCAGCAGCTTGCAAGACAGGGTCCACACTGAAGCTTTCTTT
few	TRBV7-2	TRBJ1-4	.	CASSLQGRGEKLFF	TGTGCCAGCAGCTTACAGGGGCGTGGAGAAAAACTGTTTTTT
.	TRBV25-1	TRBJ2-7	TRBD2	CASSDPAGRYEQYF	TGTGCCAGCAGTGACCCAGCGGGGAGGTACGAGCAGTACTTC
.	TRBV6-5	TRBJ2-5	TRBD1	CASSGQGRETQYF	TGTGCCAGCAGTGGACAGGGGCGGGAGACCCAGTACTTC
.	TRBV2	TRBJ2-5	TRBD2	CASSGLAGGETQYF	TGTGCCAGCAGTGGACTAGCGGGCGGAGAGACCCAGTACTTC